This TCR beta chain was profiled in a study of CD8+ T cells in alopecia areata. Study in general: The drug, oral tofacitinib, was given to treated patients at 5 to 10 mg twice daily. Regarding the study as a whole: Scalp clonality and expanded CD8+ clones among the top 100 showed significant decreases with tofacitinib.

Specified treatment: oral pan-JAK inhibitor, 5-10 mg twice daily. Alopecia areata patients had lesional scalp punch biopsies and peripheral blood taken from them. Germline V gene data show CDR1 as SGHTA and CDR2 as FQGNSA. This CDR3 has 14 amino acids. Trimming removed 5 bases at V and 2 bases at J, with 12 bases between. In regard to this clone: The antigen remains undetermined.

Reverse transcription of extracted RNA yielded cDNA, which provided the sequencing template. Repertoires were generated with immunoSEQ multiplex PCR, while TCRdb's copy carries only in-frame clones and drops some. In the table there are about 160,000 clones, 65% of which are singletons. The sequence derives from a human donor with alopecia areata. V is TRBV7-2 and J is TRBJ2-5, with a tentative D call TRBD1 (5 bases). Source: CD4+ T cells sorted from blood, taken at week 4, from a patient treated with tofacitinib. The chain's CDR3 is CASSKRQRQETQYF. In nucleotides, the CDR3 is TGTGCCAGCAGCAAGAGACAGAGACAAGAGACCCAGTACTTC.